This T cell receptor (beta chain) was sequenced for a study of T-cell memory formation after mild COVID-19. Whole-study context: Clustering of TCRs was largely donor specific. Notes on the study in general: Whereas later expanders leaned CD4+, clones contracting day 15 to 85 showed a balanced CD4/CD8 makeup. Within pre-infection memory, some responding clones were found, suggesting cross-reactive memory joined.

Sample barcodes and UMIs were carried by the TCR alpha and TCR beta cDNA libraries that 5'RACE generated with constant-segment primers. TCRdb used MiXCR to reprocess the 5' RACE reads, holding one entry per CDR3 protein. The data show about 200,000 distinct CDR3 sequences, more than 8% seen once. Germline V CDR1 and CDR2: MNHNY, SVGAGI (reference sequence). V trimming: 7 bases; J trimming: 9 bases; junction bases outside the gene matches: 11. The CDR3 totals 15 residues. This clonotype has just a few counts. Its antigen is still unknown. This chain uses TRBV6-6 with TRBJ2-5; 13 bases fit TRBD2. The material sequenced was PBMCs or a T cell subset sorted from them (not recorded which). The sequence came from a man younger than 30 who had mild COVID-19 (a few samples of this study predate the infection). Cell type and time point are not known. The CDR3 loop is CASNDLGLAGRSQYF. As DNA, the CDR3 is TGTGCCAGCAACGACCTGGGACTAGCGGGAAGGTCCCAGTACTTC.